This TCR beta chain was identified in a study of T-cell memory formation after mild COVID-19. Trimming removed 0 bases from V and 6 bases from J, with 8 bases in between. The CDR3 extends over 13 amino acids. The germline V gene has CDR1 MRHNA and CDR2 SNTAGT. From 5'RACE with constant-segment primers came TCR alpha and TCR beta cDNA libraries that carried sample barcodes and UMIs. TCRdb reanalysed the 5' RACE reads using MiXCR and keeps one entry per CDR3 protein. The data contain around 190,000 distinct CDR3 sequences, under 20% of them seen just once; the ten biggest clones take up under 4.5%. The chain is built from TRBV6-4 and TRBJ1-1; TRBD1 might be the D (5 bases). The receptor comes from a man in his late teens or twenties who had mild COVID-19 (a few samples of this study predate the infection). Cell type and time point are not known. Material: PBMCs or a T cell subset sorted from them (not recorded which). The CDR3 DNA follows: TGTGCCAGCAGTGACTCGACGGGGGCTGAAGCTTTCTTT. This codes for CASSDSTGAEAFF.